This T cell receptor (beta chain) came from a study of molecular identifiers for immune sequencing clone quantification. The study, taken as a whole, reports: Spiked Jurkat TCR RNA from one cell was reportedly detectable among under 1.2 million naive cells.

The V gene end was trimmed by 8 bases and the J gene end by 7 bases; junction bases not matched to a gene: 8. CDR3 length equals 13 residues. The germline V gene encodes CDR1 MNHEY and CDR2 SVGAGI. TCRdb reprocessed the PCR reads via MiXCR and lists one record per CDR3 protein. The sample includes a few hundred thousand distinct CDR3 sequences, 20% to 25% of them seen just once. Worth noting for this clonotype: Its target is unknown.

The clonotype originates from a human donor in good health. Some libraries in this study had Jurkat cell RNA spiked in. The rearrangement joins TRBV6-5 to TRBJ2-1; 7 bases map to TRBD2. Material for sequencing was naive CD8+ T cells from blood, with Jurkat cell RNA spiked in. Subset here: FACS-sorted CD8+CD4-CCR7+CD45RA+ naive T cells. CDR3 region: CASSPRRENEQFF. The CDR3 DNA sequence: TGTGCCAGCTCTCCGCGGCGGGAGAATGAGCAGTTCTTC.